What follows are 21 T cell receptor beta chains derived from one specimen sequenced in a study of T-cell memory formation after mild COVID-19. TCRdb used MiXCR to reprocess the 5' RACE reads, holding one entry per CDR3 protein. The sample includes approximately 290,000 distinct CDR3 sequences, 7.5% to 9.5% of them seen just once. The sample consisted of PBMCs or a T cell subset sorted from them (not recorded which). These receptors came from a young man who had mild COVID-19 (a few samples of this study predate the infection). Cell type and time point are not known.

This clonotype was counted a few times. The rearrangement uses TRBV7-9 and TRBJ2-2; the D gene is possibly TRBD1 (6 bases). CDR1 is SEHNR, CDR2 FQNEAQ, per germline (reference sequence). V lost 8 bases and J lost 4, with 14 bases in between. This CDR3 spans 14 amino acids. The CDR3 DNA is TGTGCCAGCCTCCAACAGGGTCGCACCGGGGAGCTGTTTTTT. It is translated as CASLQQGRTGELFF.

This clonotype has more than one count but fewer than ten. The chain links TRBV7-3 to TRBJ2-6, with D possibly called TRBD1 or TRBD2 (5 bases each). Per germline, CDR1 SGHTA and CDR2 FQGTGA. The CDR3 runs to 15 residues. V lost 11 bases to trimming and J lost 2 bases, with 16 bases between them. For the CDR3, the DNA is TGTGCCCGCAACGGGGTAGGGGCTGGGGCCAACGTCCTGACTTTC. Its protein is CARNGVGAGANVLTF.

In this sample, this clonotype turned up a few times. This chain links TRBV27 with TRBJ2-7; a weak D match, TRBD2 (5 bases). V lost 0 bases and J lost 3, with 12 bases in between. The length of the CDR3 is 15 residues. Germline V gene data show CDR1 as MNHEY and CDR2 as SMNVEV (reference sequence). The CDR3 bases are TGTGCCAGCAGTTTATCGGCGGGCCGGGGCTACGAGCAGTACTTC. This sequence encodes CASSLSAGRGYEQYF.

This clonotype was observed many times. DNA of the CDR3: TGTGCCAGCAGCTTAGCCACAGAGTCCTGGACCGGGGAGCTGTTTTTT. Its protein product is CASSLATESWTGELFF. J is TRBJ2-2 and V is TRBV7-2, with D unresolved. The CDR3 runs 16 residues. V lost 0 bases, J lost 5 bases, and 13 bases lay in between. In germline, CDR1 is SGHTA, CDR2 FQGNSA.

This clonotype was seen many times. The rearrangement uses TRBV7-2 and TRBJ2-1; perhaps D is TRBD1 or TRBD2 (5 bases each). CDR1 and CDR2 (germline): SGHTA, FQGNSA. The CDR3 covers 16 residues. The V end lost 4 bases, the J end lost 0 bases, and 13 bases lay between the germline ends. DNA of the CDR3: TGTGCCAGCAGCTCCCGCCCCGGGACCTCCTACAATGAGCAGTTCTTC. Translation: CASSSRPGTSYNEQFF.

There are a few counts of this clonotype. The V and J genes are TRBV12-3 or TRBV12-4 and TRBJ1-1; no clear D. The CDR3 extends over 16 amino acids. V was shortened by 6 bases and J by 1 base, with 18 bases between the two germline ends. The CDR3 DNA follows: TGTGCCAGCAGATCCCGATGGACCGGCGAGAACACTGAAGCTTTCTTT. Amino acid sequence: CASRSRWTGENTEAFF.

V and J are TRBV7-6 and TRBJ1-1; TRBD1 might be the D (5 bases). The CDR3 spans 14 residues. With 5 bases removed from V and 1 base from J, the gap between germline ends came to 11 bases. Germline lookup yields CDR1 SGHVS and CDR2 FNYEAQ. CDR3: CASSQSGGNTEAFF. In DNA form, the CDR3 reads TGTGCCAGCAGCCAATCGGGGGGGAACACTGAAGCTTTCTTT.

This clonotype was detected only a few times. V and J are TRBV20-1 and TRBJ2-5, with D possibly TRBD2 on 5 matching bases. Germline loops: CDR1 DFQATT, CDR2 SNEGSKA (reference sequence). The CDR3 is made up of 14 amino acids. The V end lost 5 bases, the J end lost 5 bases, and 18 bases lay between the germline ends. The CDR3 DNA reads as TGCAGTGCTCAACCGGACTCGTCCCGGGAGACCCAGTACTTC. It is translated as CSAQPDSSRETQYF.

V is TRBV7-9 and J is TRBJ2-1, with D unclear. CDR3 size: 17 residues. Between the trimmed V and J ends, which lost 1 base and 2 bases, there was a span of 15 bases. CDR1 and CDR2 (germline): SEHNR, FQNEAQ (reference sequence). The CDR3 nucleotides read TGTGCCAGCAGCTTAGGACGCGCCCTACGTACCTACAATGAGCAGTTCTTC. It yields the protein CASSLGRALRTYNEQFF. Based on the CDR3 plus reference TRBV7-9 and TRBJ2-1, the full variable domain is DTGVSQNPRHKITKRGQNVTFRCDPISEHNRLYWYRQTLGQGPEFLTYFQNEAQLEKSRLLSDRFSAERPKGSFSTLEIQRTEQGDSAMYLCASSLGRALRTYNEQFFGPGTRLTVL.

V is TRBV12-3 or TRBV12-4 and J is TRBJ1-5; D may be TRBD1 (6 bases). The CDR3 covers 16 residues. V gave up 0 bases and J gave up 3 bases, with 12 bases separating them. CDR3 sequence (DNA): TGTGCCAGCAGTTTAGCGGTCAGGGGATCCAATCAGCCCCAGCATTTT. It is translated as CASSLAVRGSNQPQHF.

This clonotype was counted a few times. The chain carries TRBV7-2 and TRBJ2-3, with 7 bases lining up with TRBD1. Unmatched junction bases numbered 4, after V lost 2 bases and J lost 2 bases. From germline, CDR1 is SGHTA and CDR2 FQGNSA. The CDR3 sequence is 15 residues long. The CDR3 region has the DNA TGTGCCAGCAGCTTAAGGGGGCTGAACACAGATACGCAGTATTTT. Amino acid sequence: CASSLRGLNTDTQYF.

This clonotype has just a few counts. The rearrangement links TRBV6-5 to TRBJ1-5; D gene uncertain. This CDR3 is 13 amino acids long. Germline CDR1 is MNHEY and CDR2 is SVGAGI. The ends were cut back, 3 bases at V and 8 bases at J, with 11 bases in the middle. CDR3 nucleotide sequence: TGTGCCAGCAGTTATGCAGGTCCCAAGCCCCAGCATTTT. It codes for CASSYAGPKPQHF.

The chain's CDR3 is CASRTGRNSPLHF. CDR3 DNA sequence: TGTGCCAGCAGGACAGGGCGAAATTCACCCCTCCACTTT. This sequence joins TRBV2 and TRBJ1-6; 7 positions match TRBD1. The V and J ends lost 6 bases and 7 bases, in that order; junction bases with no gene match: 3. Germline V gives CDR1 SNHLY, CDR2 FYNNEI. This CDR3 has 13 residues.

This clonotype turned up a few times. The V gene is TRBV6-2 or TRBV6-3, the J gene TRBJ2-7; 7 nucleotides agree with TRBD1. This CDR3 contains 13 residues. V was pared by 7 bases and J by 6 bases, with 9 bases of the junction left unmatched. Germline assignment: CDR1 MNHEY and CDR2 SVGEGT. Written as DNA, the CDR3 is TGTGCCAGCAACCCGAGACAGGGCGGCGAGCAGTACTTC. This encodes CASNPRQGGEQYF.

This clonotype has at least ten counts. The V and J genes are TRBV27 and TRBJ1-2; D might be TRBD1 (6 bases). V was cut by 6 bases and J by 4 bases, with 12 bases left in between. Germline CDR1 MNHEY, CDR2 SMNVEV (reference sequence). The CDR3 extends over 13 amino acids. CDR3: CASRPTGGYGYTF. The CDR3 DNA is TGTGCCAGCAGGCCGACAGGCGGCTATGGCTACACCTTC.

J is TRBJ1-5 and V is TRBV12-3 or TRBV12-4, with 9 bases matching TRBD1. The CDR3 runs 16 residues. The J segment lost 4 bases and the V segment lost 4 bases, leaving 8 bases of the junction unmatched. This CDR3 reads CASSSLTGGGNQPQHF. DNA for the CDR3: TGTGCCAGCAGTTCCTTGACAGGGGGAGGGAATCAGCCCCAGCATTTT.

The gene calls are TRBV6-2 or TRBV6-3 and TRBJ1-1, with no clear D. Germline CDR1 MNHEY, CDR2 SVGEGT. The V end lost 0 bases, the J end lost 0 bases, and 14 bases lay between the germline ends. The CDR3 runs to 17 residues. The CDR3 DNA is TGTGCCAGCAGTTACTCTACGATACAGAGGATGAACACTGAAGCTTTCTTT. Residues: CASSYSTIQRMNTEAFF.

This clonotype was counted a few times. V gene TRBV5-5 combines with J gene TRBJ1-2, with no clear D. In germline, CDR1 is SGHKS, CDR2 YYEKEE (reference sequence). The CDR3 covers 13 residues. V gave up 2 bases and J gave up 2 bases, with 7 bases separating them. For the CDR3, the DNA is TGTGCCAGCAGCTTAAACCCAAACTATGGCTACACCTTC. Its translation: CASSLNPNYGYTF.

V and J are TRBV4-1 and TRBJ1-1; no clear D. V lost 3 bases and J lost 6, with 14 bases in between. Germline V gene lookup returns CDR1 MGHRA and CDR2 YSYEKL. The CDR3 spans 14 residues. In DNA, the CDR3 is TGCGCCAGCAGCCAGGAACCCTTTTACGCTGAAGCTTTCTTT. Its protein product is CASSQEPFYAEAFF.

This clonotype was seen ten or more times. The CDR3 region is CASSLQGEGVYEQYF. Here the CDR3 DNA reads TGCGCCAGCAGCTTGCAGGGGGAAGGCGTGTACGAGCAGTACTTC. V gene TRBV5-1 combines with J gene TRBJ2-7; TRBD1 matches at 7 bases. The CDR3 totals 15 residues. The trim removed 1 base at V and 4 bases at J, leaving 8 bases unmatched. Germline CDR1 reads SGHRS; CDR2 reads YFSETQ.

V usage is TRBV12-3 or TRBV12-4 and J usage is TRBJ2-7; unclear D gene. The V gene lost 3 bases and the J gene lost 3 bases, with 12 bases spanning the gap. The CDR3 totals 14 residues. The CDR3 region has the DNA TGTGCCAGCAGTTTGCATGTCGGAAACTACGAGCAGTACTTC. It yields the protein CASSLHVGNYEQYF.